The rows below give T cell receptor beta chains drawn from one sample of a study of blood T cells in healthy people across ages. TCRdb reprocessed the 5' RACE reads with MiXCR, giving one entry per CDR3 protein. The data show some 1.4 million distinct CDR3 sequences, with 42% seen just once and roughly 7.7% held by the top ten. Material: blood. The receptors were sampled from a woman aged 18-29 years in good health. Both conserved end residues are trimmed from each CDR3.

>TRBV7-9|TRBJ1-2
ASSLVAADINYGYT
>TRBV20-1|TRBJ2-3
GAGLATQY
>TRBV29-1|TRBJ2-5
SVVSAGTTQETQY
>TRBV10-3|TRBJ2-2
AISVRTSGTNTGELF
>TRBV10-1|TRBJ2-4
ASSASSQGIQY
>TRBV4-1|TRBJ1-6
ASSHEMGSPLH
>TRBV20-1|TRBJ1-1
SASAWGGNTEAF
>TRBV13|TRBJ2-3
ASSLGQGGRSDTQY
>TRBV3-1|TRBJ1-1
ASSQPSGGTEAF
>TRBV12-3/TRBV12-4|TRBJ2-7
ASGPQATYEQY
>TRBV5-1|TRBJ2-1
ASSVAISYNEQF
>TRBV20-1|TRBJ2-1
SARAVMWGEQF
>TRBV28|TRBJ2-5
ASSPRLFKETQY
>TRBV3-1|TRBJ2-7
ASSPAGGTSGDNEQY
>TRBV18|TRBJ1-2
ASSLDSLCGYT
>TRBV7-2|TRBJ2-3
ANSWDRFSDTQY
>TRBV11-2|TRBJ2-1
ASSPVAYLGSSYNEQF
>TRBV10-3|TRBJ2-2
AISETGELF
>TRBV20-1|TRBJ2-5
SARTSGSGETQY
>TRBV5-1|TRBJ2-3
TSSFRLAGDDTQY
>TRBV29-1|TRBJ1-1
SSRDTDTEAF
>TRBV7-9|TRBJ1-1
ASSLASEAF
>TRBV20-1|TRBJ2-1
SAGIYEQF
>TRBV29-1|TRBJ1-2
GIEVEGYT
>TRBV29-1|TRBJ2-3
SVEGLAGGPQY
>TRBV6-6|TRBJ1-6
ASSYSDEGSPLH
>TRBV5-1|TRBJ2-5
ASSTGPAEQY
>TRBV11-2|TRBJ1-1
ASSSPGLRNTEAF
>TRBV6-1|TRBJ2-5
ASSVYRGLAINEQY
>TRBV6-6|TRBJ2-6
ASSYGGANVLT
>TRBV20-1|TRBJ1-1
SARAQQNTEAF
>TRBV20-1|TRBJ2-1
SARATSGGAGWKNEQF
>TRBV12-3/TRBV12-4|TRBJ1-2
ASSLGVQGAYGYT
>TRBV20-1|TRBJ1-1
SAARGAENTEAF